A selection of T cell receptor beta chains follows, all from one sample in a study of CD8+ T cells in alopecia areata. This table comes from immunoSEQ multiplex PCR, and its TCRdb copy is limited to in-frame clones, with some not included. The sample consists of over 150,000 clones, roughly 50% of them appearing once. This specimen consisted of CD8+ T cells sorted from blood, obtained at week 24, from a patient treated with tofacitinib. All receptors come from a human donor with alopecia areata. Both conserved end residues are part of each CDR3. D genes are given only for firm matches. Only part of the rows carry a size: once, few, many, or a class if the clone is expanded.

TRBV4-3	TRBJ2-3	.	.	TGCGCCAGCAGCCAAGAGAAAGGCACAGATACGCAGTATTTT	CASSQEKGTDTQYF
TRBV7-2	TRBJ1-2	few	TRBD1	TGTGCCAGCAGCCCCCCAGGACAGGACAACTATGGCTACACCTTC	CASSPPGQDNYGYTF
TRBV6-5	TRBJ2-2	.	.	TGTGCCAGCAGCCTGGTCGGGGAGAACACCGGGGAGCTGTTTTTT	CASSLVGENTGELFF
TRBV6-6	TRBJ2-7	.	TRBD1	TGTGCCAGCAGACTGATGAGCCGGGACAGGCACCACGAGCAGTACTTC	CASRLMSRDRHHEQYF
TRBV7-2	TRBJ1-1	once	TRBD1	TGTGCCAGCAGCTCTCTACAGGGGGCGGGAGCTTTCTTT	CASSSLQGAGAFF
TRBV2	TRBJ2-7	.	.	TGTGCCAGCAGTGAAGGGGGCCGCTACGAGCAGTACTTC	CASSEGGRYEQYF
TRBV7-9	TRBJ2-3	few	TRBD1	TGTGCCAGCAGCTTCGGACAGGGCACAGATACGCAGTATTTT	CASSFGQGTDTQYF
TRBV28	TRBJ1-1	.	TRBD1	TGTGCCAGCAGTTTAACAGGGGTGGGCACTGAAGCTTTCTTT	CASSLTGVGTEAFF
TRBV29-1	TRBJ1-2	few	TRBD1	TGCAGCGCCGGGACAGGGAGTGGCTACACCTTC	CSAGTGSGYTF
TRBV7-2	TRBJ1-1	.	.	TGTGCCAGCAGCCAAGGAGGGGGGCCTGAAGCTTTCTTT	CASSQGGGPEAFF
TRBV19	TRBJ2-3	.	.	TGTGCCAGTAGTACCGAGGACAGCACAGATACGCAGTATTTT	CASSTEDSTDTQYF
TRBV29-1	TRBJ2-3	few	TRBD1	TGCAGCGTTGAGGACAGGAGAGGTGCAGATACGCAGTATTTT	CSVEDRRGADTQYF
TRBV27	TRBJ1-2	.	.	TGTGCCAGCAGTACCGGTTATAACTATGGCTACACCTTC	CASSTGYNYGYTF
TRBV30	TRBJ2-7	few	.	TGTGCCTGGAGCCTACAGGGATCCTCCTACGAGCAGTACTTC	CAWSLQGSSYEQYF
TRBV30	TRBJ1-2	.	.	TGTGCCTGGAGTCTTTGGACAGACGGCTACACCTTC	CAWSLWTDGYTF
TRBV7-8	TRBJ2-7	.	.	TGTGCCAGCAGCCCGGCCGTGGGGTTAAAGAACGAGCAGTACTTC	CASSPAVGLKNEQYF
TRBV7-8	TRBJ2-6	.	.	TGTGCCAGCAGCTTTGGGGCCTCTGGGGCCAACGTCCTGACTTTC	CASSFGASGANVLTF
TRBV7-8	TRBJ2-7	.	.	TGTGCCAGCAGCTTAGCGGGCGGGCAGGGTCCCTTCGAGCAGTACTTC	CASSLAGGQGPFEQYF
TRBV30	TRBJ2-1	few	.	TGTGCCTGGAGCGAGGGAACATCCAATGAGCAGTTCTTC	CAWSEGTSNEQFF
TRBV25-1	TRBJ1-1	.	.	TGTGCCAGCAGTGAATATAACGCTGAAGCTTTCTTT	CASSEYNAEAFF
TRBV27	TRBJ2-3	.	.	TGTGCCAGCACGCTAACCGGGGGACAACGGGATACGCAGTATTTT	CASTLTGGQRDTQYF
TRBV19	TRBJ2-1	.	TRBD2	TGTGCCAGTAGTACTCAACGGACTAGTAATCTTGAGCAGTTCTTC	CASSTQRTSNLEQFF
TRBV7-8	TRBJ2-1	few	.	TGTGCCAGCACCGGTGGAGGGGGAGCCTACAATGAGCAGTTCTTC	CASTGGGGAYNEQFF
TRBV27	TRBJ2-1	.	.	TGTGCCAGCCAAGGACAGCGCTCCTACAATGAGCAGTTCTTC	CASQGQRSYNEQFF
TRBV6-1	TRBJ1-1	.	.	TGTGCCACCCGGTACATGAACACTGAAGCTTTCTTT	CATRYMNTEAFF
TRBV23-1	TRBJ1-4	.	TRBD1	TGCGCCAGCAGTCAATTGGGACAGGGGGCGGGAAAACTGTTTTTT	CASSQLGQGAGKLFF
TRBV28	TRBJ1-1	.	TRBD1	TGTGCCAGCAGTTTATCTACAGGGGGTAGCACTGAAGCTTTCTTT	CASSLSTGGSTEAFF
TRBV23-1	TRBJ2-6	few	.	TGCGCCAGCAGTCAATCGGCTCAAGGACGGCCCTCTGGGGCCAACGTCCTGACTTTC	CASSQSAQGRPSGANVLTF
TRBV9	TRBJ1-1	few	TRBD1	TGTGCCAGCAGCGCGTGGGACAGTCGAAACACTGAAGCTTTCTTT	CASSAWDSRNTEAFF
TRBV13	TRBJ2-1	.	.	TGTGCCAGCAGCTTTATTTCGGATGAGCAGTTCTTC	CASSFISDEQFF
TRBV28	TRBJ1-5	few	TRBD1	TGTGCCAGCAGTTTAGGGACAGGGGGCCCTCAGCAGCCCCAGCATTTT	CASSLGTGGPQQPQHF
TRBV5-1	TRBJ2-7	.	.	TGCGCCAGCAGCTTGGGAAGCTCCTACGAGCAGTACTTC	CASSLGSSYEQYF
TRBV30	TRBJ1-2	.	.	TGTGCCTGGTTAACGGGGATAACGGACGGCTACACCTTC	CAWLTGITDGYTF
TRBV15	TRBJ2-7	.	TRBD2	TGTGCCACCACCAGCCGTCATGCGGGGGGAACCTACGAGCAGTACTTC	CATTSRHAGGTYEQYF
TRBV6-5	TRBJ1-2	.	TRBD1	TGTGCCAGCAGACCTCCAGACAGGGGCCGCGGCGGCTACACCTTC	CASRPPDRGRGGYTF
TRBV5-1	TRBJ2-3	few	TRBD2	TGCGCCAGCAGCCAGCTAGCGGGGGGGCGATCAGATACGCAGTATTTT	CASSQLAGGRSDTQYF
TRBV4-3	TRBJ1-5	.	.	TGCGCCAGCAGCCAAGATCGCAGGGTGGATCAGCCCCAGCATTTT	CASSQDRRVDQPQHF
TRBV12-5	TRBJ1-5	.	TRBD1	TGTGCTAGTGGTTTGGTACAATCCGGGACAGACTATAGCAATCAGCCCCAGCATTTT	CASGLVQSGTDYSNQPQHF
TRBV7-3	TRBJ2-3	.	TRBD1	TGTGCCAGCAGCCCGACGTTGTGGGACAGGACAGATACGCAGTATTTT	CASSPTLWDRTDTQYF
TRBV7-2	TRBJ2-6	.	.	TGTGCCAGCAGCTTCAGGACCTCTGGGGCCAACGTCCTGACTTTC	CASSFRTSGANVLTF
TRBV30	TRBJ1-1	.	.	TGTGCCTGGAGTATGTCAGGGCGCACTGAAGCTTTCTTT	CAWSMSGRTEAFF
TRBV30	TRBJ1-1	.	.	TGTGCCTGGAGTGTAGGGGTGGGGGACACTGAAGCTTTCTTT	CAWSVGVGDTEAFF
TRBV2	TRBJ2-6	few	TRBD1	TGTGCCAGCAGTGATGAGCGGACAGGGGTCGGGGCCAACGTCCTGACTTTC	CASSDERTGVGANVLTF
TRBV29-1	TRBJ2-6	few	.	TGCAGCGCCAGGGACTCTGGGGCCAACGTCCTGACTTTC	CSARDSGANVLTF
TRBV9	TRBJ1-2	.	.	TGTGCCAGCAGCGTAGAAGGTCGGGCAGGGGATCCCTACACCTTC	CASSVEGRAGDPYTF
TRBV13	TRBJ1-1	.	.	TGTGCCAGCAGAAACTCGGACACAGTTTATGAAGCTTTCTTT	CASRNSDTVYEAFF
TRBV19	TRBJ1-1	few	.	TGTGCCAGTAGTCTAGGACAGAGCCATGAAGCTTTCTTT	CASSLGQSHEAFF
TRBV11-2	TRBJ1-1	few	.	TGTGCCAGCAGCTTAGATCCCATCGCTGAAGCTTTCTTT	CASSLDPIAEAFF